Listed here is a single T cell receptor beta chain. Antigen specificity is unknown. Generated by immunoSEQ multiplex PCR, the TCRdb table keeps only in-frame clones and is missing some. The top ten clones hold 3.1% of a sample with over 200,000 clones, less than 95% of them seen once. The ends lost 5 bases at V and 5 bases at J; junction bases unmatched: 11. The CDR3 is 15 residues long. The germline CDR1 and CDR2 sequences are SGHAT and FQNNGV. The data derive from a study of cytomegalovirus exposure and HLA in healthy donors. Findings and caveats of the study: Clusters of TCRs from the first cohort tended to co-occur in the 90 to 150 validation repertoires (as a later analysis found). Whilst most TCR sequences proved rare, a subset of public TCRs occurred across many donors. The study put 160 or so TCR beta chains on its list as cytomegalovirus-associated. A few CMV-associated chains were confirmed in vitro to be specific for CMV antigens.

The sample consisted of PBMCs. This rearrangement joins TRBV11-2 to TRBJ2-7, with 8 bases identical to TRBD1. The TCR comes from a woman aged 25 to 39 in good health and CMV-seronegative. CDR3 amino acids: CASSRRARGLDEQYF. The CDR3 DNA is TGTGCCAGCAGCCGACGTGCCAGGGGGCTGGACGAGCAGTACTTC.